This TCR beta chain was documented in a study of OX40 agonist ivuxolimab in advanced cancers. Measured with immunoSEQ multiplex PCR; TCRdb has only the in-frame clones, and not every one. The table has nearly 80,000 clones, about 83% seen once. V lost 6 bases to trimming and J lost 5 bases, with 16 bases between them. Germline CDR1 reads MNHEY; CDR2 reads SMNVEV (reference sequence). CDR3 size: 14 residues. The chain employs TRBV27 and TRBJ2-5, with D maybe TRBD2 (6 bases). The input for sequencing was CD4+ or CD8+ T cells sorted from blood, taken in a trial of the OX40 agonist ivuxolimab. The TCR sequence derives from an adult with an advanced solid tumor such as melanoma, head and neck, liver or kidney cancer. The chain's CDR3 is CASSGGSTGETQYF. In DNA, the CDR3 is TGTGCCAGCAGCGGGGGATCGACCGGGGAGACCCAGTACTTC.